This T cell receptor (beta chain) is drawn from a study of cytomegalovirus exposure and HLA in healthy donors. Study-level points and caveats: The likely explanation for a cluster of highly shared sequence variants was sequencing artifact.

Both 60 Vbeta primers and 13 Jbeta primers went into the PCR. The repertoire was sequenced with immunoSEQ multiplex PCR; TCRdb's copy has only in-frame clones and lacks some. The sample yields 150,000 to 200,000 clones, 77% seen once. A word on this clone: Its antigen is unknown.

J was trimmed by 3 bases and V by 5 bases; bases with no gene match: 6. Germline V lookup: CDR1 SGHTA, CDR2 FQGTGA. The CDR3 loop spans 16 amino acids. The sequenced sample was PBMCs. The origin of this receptor is a female donor in good health and CMV-seronegative. The chain joins TRBV7-3 to TRBJ2-2; 10 nucleotides match TRBD1. The CDR3 is CASSLNGQGDTGELFF. DNA of the CDR3: TGTGCCAGCAGCCTTAACGGACAGGGGGACACCGGGGAGCTGTTTTTT.